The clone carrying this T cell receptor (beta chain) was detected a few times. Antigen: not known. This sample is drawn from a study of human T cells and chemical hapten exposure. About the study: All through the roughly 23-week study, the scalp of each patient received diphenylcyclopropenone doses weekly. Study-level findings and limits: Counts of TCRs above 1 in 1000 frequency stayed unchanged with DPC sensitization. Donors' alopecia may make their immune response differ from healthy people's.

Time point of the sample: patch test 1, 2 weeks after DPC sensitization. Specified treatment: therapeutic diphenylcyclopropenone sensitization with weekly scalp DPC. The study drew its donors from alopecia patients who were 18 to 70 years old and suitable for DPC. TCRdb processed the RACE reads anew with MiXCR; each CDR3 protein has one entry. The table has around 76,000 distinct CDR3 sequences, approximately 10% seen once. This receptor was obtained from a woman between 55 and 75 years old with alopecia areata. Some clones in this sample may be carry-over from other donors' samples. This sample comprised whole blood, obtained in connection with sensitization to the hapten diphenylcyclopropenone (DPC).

The chain's CDR3 is CASSPPVSAEAFF. For the CDR3, the DNA is TGTGCCAGCTCACCACCGGTTTCCGCTGAAGCTTTCTTT. V is TRBV18 and J is TRBJ1-1; D not resolved. CDR1 and CDR2 (germline): KGHSH, LQKENI. V was trimmed by 0 bases and J by 6 bases, leaving 8 bases between them. The CDR3 runs 13 residues.